Below, 20 T cell receptor beta chains from the same sample are listed, as sequenced in a study of T-cell memory formation after mild COVID-19. TCRdb re-analysed the 5' RACE reads in MiXCR, keeping a single row per CDR3 protein. This sample has about 390,000 distinct CDR3 sequences, with 15% to 20% found just once. The source material was PBMCs or a T cell subset sorted from them (not recorded which). The origin of the receptors is a man aged 18-30 years who had mild COVID-19 (a few samples of this study predate the infection). Cell type and time point are not known.

This clonotype was observed a handful of times. V and J are TRBV18 and TRBJ2-5; D gene uncertain. Germline CDR1 KGHSH, CDR2 LQKENI. Trimming pared 3 bases from V and 1 base from J, leaving 12 bases between. The CDR3 is 15 residues long. For the CDR3, the DNA is TGTGCCAGCTCACCCCTACACCTGCGCCAAGAGACCCAGTACTTC. Residues: CASSPLHLRQETQYF. The entire variable domain, with the rest obtained from reference TRBV18 and TRBJ2-5, is as follows: NAGVMQNPRHLVRRRGQEARLRCSPMKGHSHVYWYRQLPEEGLKFMVYLQKENIIDESGMPKERFSAEFPKEGPSILRIQQVVRGDSAAYFCASSPLHLRQETQYFGPGTRLLVL.

V and J are TRBV7-9 and TRBJ2-1, with D unclear. Germline CDR1 reads SEHNR; CDR2 reads FQNEAQ (reference sequence). The CDR3 is 16 amino acids. Trimming took off 1 base at V and 4 bases at J, with 14 bases between the two ends. Here the CDR3 reads CASSLVRSSPYNEQFF. For the CDR3, the DNA is TGTGCCAGCAGCTTAGTTAGGTCTAGTCCGTACAATGAGCAGTTCTTC. Supplemented by reference TRBV7-9 and TRBJ2-1, the full variable domain reads DTGVSQNPRHKITKRGQNVTFRCDPISEHNRLYWYRQTLGQGPEFLTYFQNEAQLEKSRLLSDRFSAERPKGSFSTLEIQRTEQGDSAMYLCASSLVRSSPYNEQFFGPGTRLTVL.

This clonotype occurred a few times. V and J are TRBV15 and TRBJ2-7; tentatively, D is TRBD2 (6 bases). The ends were cut back, 0 bases at V and 2 bases at J, with 14 bases in the middle. The CDR3 spans 16 residues. Germline V gene data show CDR1 as LNHNV and CDR2 as YYDKDF (reference sequence). The CDR3 here is CATSRDSISGTYEQYV. Here the CDR3 DNA reads TGTGCCACCAGCAGAGATTCTATTAGCGGCACCTACGAGCAGTACGTC.

The V gene is TRBV4-2, the J gene TRBJ2-3, with TRBD2 matching 12 bases. Germline assignment: CDR1 LGHNA and CDR2 YNFKEQ. This CDR3 spans 16 amino acids. Unmatched junction bases numbered 5, after V lost 0 bases and J lost 7 bases. The CDR3 sequence: CASSQEWTSGTYTQYF. CDR3 nucleotides: TGTGCCAGCAGCCAAGAGTGGACTAGCGGGACTTATACGCAGTATTTT.

This clonotype was counted many times. V is TRBV20-1 and J is TRBJ2-5, with TRBD2 matching 11 bases. Trimming removed 5 bases from V and 1 base from J; junction bases left unmatched: 3. Germline V gene data show CDR1 as DFQATT and CDR2 as SNEGSKA (reference sequence). The CDR3 is made up of 14 amino acids. The CDR3 spells CSAVSGGAQETQYF. CDR3 nucleotides: TGCAGTGCTGTTAGCGGGGGGGCCCAAGAGACCCAGTACTTC.

The chain couples TRBV18 to TRBJ1-2; D is uncertain. Trimming cost V 1 base and J 3 bases, with 15 bases left between them. Germline CDR1 is KGHSH and CDR2 is LQKENI. The CDR3 runs 16 residues. This chain's CDR3 is CASSPREGNTYYGYTF. DNA of the CDR3: TGTGCCAGCTCACCACGGGAAGGAAACACCTACTATGGCTACACCTTC.

This clonotype was picked up a small number of times. The rearrangement uses TRBV5-1 and TRBJ2-7; TRBD1 or TRBD2 may be the D gene (5 bases each). Germline CDR1 and CDR2: SGHRS and YFSETQ. Trimming removed 4 bases at V and 11 bases at J, with 22 bases between. The CDR3 has 14 amino acids. The CDR3 DNA is TGCGCCAGCAGCGACACATTGCTGGGGACCAGAAAGTACTTC. Translation: CASSDTLLGTRKYF. Based on the CDR3 plus reference TRBV5-1 and TRBJ2-7, the full variable domain is KAGVTQTPRYLIKTRGQQVTLSCSPISGHRSVSWYQQTPGQGLQFLFEYFSETQRNKGNFPGRFSGRQFSNSRSEMNVSTLELGDSALYLCASSDTLLGTRKYFGPGTRLTVT.

This chain uses TRBV4-3 with TRBJ2-5; 9 bases agree with TRBD2. Losses at the gene ends were 5 bases for V and 5 bases for J; bases not matched to a gene: 15. The germline V gene has CDR1 LGHNA and CDR2 YSLEER. The CDR3 extends over 17 amino acids. The CDR3 reads CASSARVGGLAGETQYF. CDR3 nucleotides: TGCGCCAGCAGCGCTAGGGTAGGGGGACTAGCCGGGGAGACCCAGTACTTC.

The chain recombines TRBV12-3 or TRBV12-4 with TRBJ2-3; possible D gene TRBD2, 6 bases. Trimming stripped 7 bases from V and 0 bases from J, with 17 bases between. The CDR3 contains 16 residues. The DNA for the CDR3 is TGTGCCAGCAAACTACAGGTCGGGGGTAGCACAGATACGCAGTATTTT. Translated, it gives CASKLQVGGSTDTQYF.

The J gene is TRBJ2-7, the V gene TRBV2; 11 positions match TRBD1. V lost 2 bases, J lost 4 bases, and 7 bases stayed unmatched. Per the germline V gene, CDR1 is SNHLY and CDR2 is FYNNEI. CDR3 length: 16 residues. The CDR3 region has the DNA TGTGCCAGCAGTGAATACCCCGGACAGGGGGCTTACGAGCAGTACTTC. Amino acid sequence: CASSEYPGQGAYEQYF.

This clonotype was seen a handful of times. The chain recombines TRBV7-2 with TRBJ1-1; D call uncertain. This CDR3 contains 14 residues. Germline-derived CDR1 and CDR2 are SGHTA and FQGNSA. V dropped 4 bases and J dropped 5 bases, with 14 bases sitting between them. The CDR3 reads CASSSQTWETEAFF. CDR3 bases: TGTGCCAGCAGCTCCCAGACCTGGGAAACTGAAGCTTTCTTT.

This chain connects TRBV30 to TRBJ2-2; D is ambiguous. This CDR3 spans 14 amino acids. The germline CDR1 and CDR2 sequences are GTSNPN and SVGIG (reference sequence). With 2 bases removed from V and 1 base from J, the gap between germline ends came to 8 bases. As DNA, the CDR3 is TGTGCCTGGAGTTCGATACGGAACACCGGGGAGCTGTTTTTT. Encoded protein: CAWSSIRNTGELFF.

V gene TRBV9 combines with J gene TRBJ1-3; TRBD1 might be the D (5 bases). The CDR3 loop spans 14 amino acids. Germline assignment: CDR1 SGDLS and CDR2 YYNGEE. Trimming removed 3 bases from V and 1 base from J, with 8 bases in between. The CDR3 nucleotides read TGTGCCAGCAGCGCCCCAGGGTCTGGAAACACCATATATTTT. Translation: CASSAPGSGNTIYF.

This clonotype was seen at least ten times. The chain carries TRBV12-3 or TRBV12-4 and TRBJ1-1, with D possibly TRBD1 on 5 matching bases. Trimming removed 1 base at V and 0 bases at J, with 9 bases between. The CDR3 contains 15 residues. The CDR3 region is CASSLDAGLNTEAFF. CDR3 in DNA: TGTGCCAGCAGTTTAGACGCGGGGCTGAACACTGAAGCTTTCTTT.

The chain uses TRBV5-1 and TRBJ2-5; 8 bases fit TRBD1. From germline, CDR1 is SGHRS and CDR2 YFSETQ. J lost 5 bases, V lost 4 bases, and 7 bases had no gene match. The CDR3 consists of 14 residues. This CDR3 is CASSTGQGRETQYF. In DNA form, the CDR3 reads TGCGCCAGCAGCACCGGACAGGGTCGGGAGACCCAGTACTTC.

V is TRBV12-3 or TRBV12-4 and J is TRBJ1-2; no clear D gene. The CDR3 is 13 residues long. The V end was cut by 3 bases, the J end by 4 bases, with 9 bases between. CDR3 region: CASSFGTSYGYTF. As DNA, the CDR3 is TGTGCCAGCAGTTTTGGCACCTCCTATGGCTACACCTTC.

This rearrangement joins TRBV7-9 to TRBJ1-2, with 7 nucleotides matching TRBD1. Germline V gene sequence: CDR1 SEHNR, CDR2 FQNEAQ (reference sequence). With 5 bases clipped from V and 9 bases from J, the junction kept 15 bases outside the gene matches. The CDR3 length is 15 residues. CDR3 amino acids: CASSLTGTASGSYTF. The CDR3 bases are TGTGCCAGCAGCCTTACAGGGACAGCCTCGGGGAGCTACACCTTC.

The chain carries TRBV9 and TRBJ2-3; TRBD2 might be the D (5 bases). V lost 0 bases and J 6 bases, leaving 14 bases between the germline ends. The CDR3 runs to 15 residues. Germline CDR1 reads SGDLS; CDR2 reads YYNGEE. In DNA form, the CDR3 reads TGTGCCAGCAGCGTAGAGGGAGTTCAAGCGGATACGCAGTATTTT. Its translation: CASSVEGVQADTQYF.

This clonotype appeared a few times. The rearrangement uses TRBV12-3 or TRBV12-4 and TRBJ2-6; D ambiguous. The CDR3 has 14 residues. V lost 7 bases, J lost 0 bases, and 7 bases lay in between. The CDR3 DNA follows: TGTGCCAGCACAGTGGGCTCTGGGGCCAACGTCCTGACTTTC. Amino acids: CASTVGSGANVLTF.

This clonotype was detected only a few times. V and J are TRBV4-3 and TRBJ2-3; D possibly corresponds to TRBD1 (6 bases). This CDR3 region has 17 residues. V gave up 1 base and J gave up 6 bases, with 20 bases separating them. The germline gives CDR1 LGHNA, CDR2 YSLEER. The CDR3 DNA sequence: TGCGCCAGCAGCCAAGTCTCCGGACAGACGCTTCGGGATACGCAGTATTTT. Its protein is CASSQVSGQTLRDTQYF.